A selection of T cell receptor beta chains follows, all from one sample in a study of shared clonotypes between healthy human individuals. Sequencing was performed with immunoSEQ multiplex PCR; in TCRdb, only in-frame clones are kept and a portion is missing. The data show about 2.4 million clones, more than 85% seen once. Sequencing was performed on naive CD4+ T cells from PBMCs. All receptors derive from a man in his late teens or twenties in good health. Some clones in this sample may be carry-over from other donors' samples. Each CDR3 is given with its conserved first and last residue. Fields, in order: V gene, D gene, clone size, J gene, CDR3 DNA, CDR3 protein. D genes are given only for firm matches. The size of a clone is reported for some rows only, either as once, few or many, or as a class for expanded clones.

TRBV9,.,.,TRBJ1-2,TGTGCCAGCAGCGTAGCTTCGGCAGGGAATGGCTACACCTTC,CASSVASAGNGYTF
TRBV5-1,.,.,TRBJ1-3,TGCGCCAGCAGCTTGGTTTGGCAGGGCATTGGAAACACCATATATTTT,CASSLVWQGIGNTIYF
TRBV18,.,once,TRBJ1-2,TGTGCCAGCTCACCCTCAAGGGTTCCCATTTATGAAGGCTACACCTTC,CASSPSRVPIYEGYTF
TRBV19,TRBD2,.,TRBJ2-7,TGTGCCAGTGGCGGGAGAACAAGGTACGAGCAGTACTTC,CASGGRTRYEQYF
TRBV18,TRBD1,.,TRBJ2-7,TGTGCCAGCTCACCCCCAGGGGGCTCCTACGAGCAGTACTTC,CASSPPGGSYEQYF
TRBV18,.,.,TRBJ2-2,TGTGCCAGCTCACCACGACGGACCCCAAACACCGGGGAGCTGTTTTTT,CASSPRRTPNTGELFF
TRBV7-6,.,.,TRBJ2-7,TGTGCCAGCAGCTTAGAAGCGGCCCCCTACGAGCAGTACTTC,CASSLEAAPYEQYF
TRBV28,TRBD1,.,TRBJ1-2,TGTGCCAGCAGTTTCGACAGGGAAAACTATGGCTACACCTTC,CASSFDRENYGYTF
TRBV7-9,TRBD2,.,TRBJ2-7,TGTGCCAGCAGCTTTGGCGGGAGCTCCTACGAGCAGTACTTC,CASSFGGSSYEQYF
TRBV15,.,once,TRBJ2-5,TGTGCCACCAGCAGAGAATCGAACGGGAGAGAGACCCAGTACTTC,CATSRESNGRETQYF
TRBV7-2,.,.,TRBJ2-5,TGTGCCAGCAGTAGGGGGAGGGCCGATTGGGAGACCCAGTACTTC,CASSRGRADWETQYF
TRBV19,TRBD1,.,TRBJ2-7,TGTGCCAGTAGTATTCGGGGGACAGGGAGCTCCTACGAGCAGTACTTC,CASSIRGTGSSYEQYF
TRBV28,TRBD2,.,TRBJ2-1,TGTGCCAGCAGACCGGGACTAGCGGTTTACAATGAGCAGTTCTTC,CASRPGLAVYNEQFF
TRBV27,TRBD1,.,TRBJ1-2,TGTGCCAGCAGTCCGGGACAGAGGTTGGGAGGCTACACCTTC,CASSPGQRLGGYTF
TRBV5-1,.,once,TRBJ2-1,TGCGCCAGCAGCTTGACGGCGGGAACCTACAATGAGCAGTTCTTC,CASSLTAGTYNEQFF
TRBV2,.,.,TRBJ2-1,TGTGCCAGCAGTGAATCGGGAGCCTACAATGAGCAGTTCTTC,CASSESGAYNEQFF
TRBV6-6,.,.,TRBJ2-2,TGTGCCAGACGAGGACACCAGAACACCGGGGAGCTGTTTTTT,CARRGHQNTGELFF
TRBV15,.,.,TRBJ2-1,TGTGCCACCAGCAGAGAAGGTAGCGGATACTACAATGAGCAGTTCTTC,CATSREGSGYYNEQFF
TRBV7-2,.,.,TRBJ2-6,TGTGCCAGCAGTAAGGGATCTGGGGCCAACGTCCTGACTTTC,CASSKGSGANVLTF
TRBV7-8,.,.,TRBJ1-1,TGTGCCAGCAGCCCCGAAAGAACCTTGAACACTGAAGCTTTCTTT,CASSPERTLNTEAFF
TRBV7-9,.,.,TRBJ2-3,TGTGCCAGCAGTTCTAGCTGGGGCGAGGGCGCAGATACGCAGTATTTT,CASSSSWGEGADTQYF
TRBV29-1,.,.,TRBJ1-1,TGCAGCGTTGAAGAGAGGGGCCGCACTGAAGCTTTCTTT,CSVEERGRTEAFF
TRBV28,.,.,TRBJ1-2,TGTGCCAGCACCCCTTGGGGTAACTATGGCTACACCTTC,CASTPWGNYGYTF
TRBV6-5,.,.,TRBJ2-7,TGTGCCAGCAGTTACCGGGAAGTAACGGCCGAGCAGTACTTC,CASSYREVTAEQYF
TRBV5-1,.,.,TRBJ1-1,TGCGCCAGCAGCCCCACGGGACCGATGAACACTGAAGCTTTCTTT,CASSPTGPMNTEAFF
TRBV2,TRBD2,.,TRBJ2-6,TGTGCTTCAGCGGGAACCGGGGCCAACGTCCTGACTTTC,CASAGTGANVLTF
TRBV28,.,.,TRBJ2-2,TGTGCCAGCAGGGAGGCTCTCACCGGGGAGCTGTTTTTT,CASREALTGELFF
TRBV27,.,.,TRBJ2-1,TGTGCCAGCAGAGGGGGATTAGCCCTCAATGAGCAGTTCTTC,CASRGGLALNEQFF
TRBV7-3,.,.,TRBJ1-3,TGTGCCAGCAGCTTAGGTGGAGTCTCTGGAAACACCATATATTTT,CASSLGGVSGNTIYF
TRBV7-3,.,.,TRBJ2-1,TGTGCCAGCAGCGACGACGGCTACAATGAGCAGTTCTTC,CASSDDGYNEQFF
TRBV9,TRBD1,few,TRBJ1-4,TGTGCCAGTACGACAGGGACCAGGAATGAAAAACTGTTTTTT,CASTTGTRNEKLFF
TRBV7-9,.,once,TRBJ2-5,TGTGCCAGCAGCTTAACTGCGGTAGGGGAGACCCAGTACTTC,CASSLTAVGETQYF
TRBV7-2,.,.,TRBJ1-4,TGTGCCAGCAGCCCCGGACTATATAAGGCAACTAATGAAAAACTGTTTTTT,CASSPGLYKATNEKLFF
TRBV5-1,TRBD2,.,TRBJ2-7,TGCGCCAGCAGCTCCCGGACTAGCGGGGGCGACTACGAGCAGTACTTC,CASSSRTSGGDYEQYF
TRBV6-1,.,.,TRBJ1-5,TGTGCCAGCAGTGGAACCGTTGGGGGGGTTCAGCCCCAGCATTTT,CASSGTVGGVQPQHF
TRBV4-1,.,once,TRBJ2-1,TGCGCCAGCAGCCAAGAGAGCGTAGCGGCCCCCAGAGAGCAGTTCTTC,CASSQESVAAPREQFF
TRBV19,TRBD1,.,TRBJ1-5,TGTGCCAGTAGTATCCGGGACAGCCTCCCCCTAAATCAGCCCCAGCATTTT,CASSIRDSLPLNQPQHF
TRBV15,.,.,TRBJ1-1,TGTGCCACCAGCAGAGATTATAAGGGACTCGAAGCTTTCTTT,CATSRDYKGLEAFF
TRBV18,.,.,TRBJ1-1,TGTGCCAGCTCACCAGCTCCGCGCATGAACACTGAAGCTTTCTTT,CASSPAPRMNTEAFF
TRBV28,.,.,TRBJ2-2,TGTGCCAGCAGTTTAAGGTTGGTTCCGGGGCACAACACCGGGGAGCTGTTTTTT,CASSLRLVPGHNTGELFF
TRBV12-5,.,.,TRBJ1-1,TGTGCTAGTGGGGCCGGGGATTATGGGATTGAAGCTTTCTTT,CASGAGDYGIEAFF
TRBV25-1,.,.,TRBJ2-2,TGTGCCAGCAGTGGAGGGATTAGCGGTCTCCGCGGGGAGCTGTTTTTT,CASSGGISGLRGELFF
TRBV27,.,.,TRBJ1-5,TGTGCCAGCAGTTTAAAGTGGGGAGTAGGGGATCAGCCCCAGCATTTT,CASSLKWGVGDQPQHF
TRBV30,.,.,TRBJ2-6,TGTGCCTGGAGTGTTCGGCAGGGAGCAAGCTCTGGGGCCAACGTCCTGACTTTC,CAWSVRQGASSGANVLTF
TRBV2,.,.,TRBJ2-6,TGTGCCAGCAGTGGTCCAAGGAACTCTGGGGCCAACGTCCTGACTTTC,CASSGPRNSGANVLTF
TRBV5-4,TRBD2,.,TRBJ2-7,TGTGCCAGCAGCCCGACTACCCTTACTAGCGGGAGCTCCTACGAGCAGTACTTC,CASSPTTLTSGSSYEQYF
TRBV6-5,TRBD2,once,TRBJ2-1,TGTGCCAGCAGTGGGACTAGCGGGAGAAATGAGCAGTTCTTC,CASSGTSGRNEQFF
TRBV11-2,TRBD2,.,TRBJ2-2,TGTGCCAGCAGCCCTCTAGCGGGATTGAACACCGGGGAGCTGTTTTTT,CASSPLAGLNTGELFF
TRBV6-1,.,few,TRBJ2-5,TGTGCCAGCAACTTGGACAGGCGGGAGAGAGAGACCCAGTACTTC,CASNLDRRERETQYF
TRBV4-1,.,.,TRBJ1-2,TGCGCCAGCAGCTTAGACGGGCAGCTTACTAACTATGGCTACACCTTC,CASSLDGQLTNYGYTF
TRBV9,TRBD2,.,TRBJ2-3,TGTGCCAGCACCGTACCGACAGGGGTTCAGCGGGAGGGGGTAGATACGCAGTATTTT,CASTVPTGVQREGVDTQYF
TRBV19,.,.,TRBJ1-1,TGTGCCAGTAGTTTACGGACGGTGAACACTGAAGCTTTCTTT,CASSLRTVNTEAFF
TRBV5-4,TRBD1,.,TRBJ2-7,TGTGCCAGCAGCCAAATCGGGACAGGGGGTGGCTACGAGCAGTACTTC,CASSQIGTGGGYEQYF
TRBV18,.,once,TRBJ2-7,TGTGCCAGCTCACCACCGGCCCCGGACGAGCAGTACTTC,CASSPPAPDEQYF
TRBV6-1,.,few,TRBJ1-5,TGTGCCAGCAACCTGGAAGGGAGGCAGCCCCAGCATTTT,CASNLEGRQPQHF
TRBV18,TRBD2,.,TRBJ2-1,TGTGCCAGCTCACTCACCGGGACTAGCAGTTACAATGAGCAGTTCTTC,CASSLTGTSSYNEQFF